These T cell receptor beta chains were read from a single sample in a study of T cell responses to AZD1222 COVID-19 vaccine. Assay used: immunoSEQ multiplex PCR; TCRdb lists only in-frame clones, some missing. The sample has more than 90,000 clones, 65% to 85% seen once. The material sequenced was peripheral blood, taken 28 days after the second AZD1222 dose. These receptors originate from an adult who received the AZD1222 COVID-19 vaccine. CDR3s include the opening cysteine and the closing phenylalanine or tryptophan. A D gene is named only where the DNA matches it firmly. Expanded clones get a size class; other rows say once, few or many, or leave the size out.

CDR3 protein | CDR3 DNA | J gene | D gene | V gene | clone size
CASTVQGTNGYTF | TGTGCCAGCACCGTACAGGGAACAAACGGCTACACCTTC | TRBJ1-2 | NA | TRBV7-2 | few
CASSMEAGGTLSPDTQYF | TGTGCCAGTAGTATGGAAGCGGGGGGGACCTTAAGTCCAGATACGCAGTATTTT | TRBJ2-3 | TRBD2 | TRBV19 | once
CARAGRGRGYEQYF | TGTGCCCGGGCCGGCCGGGGTAGGGGATACGAGCAGTACTTC | TRBJ2-7 | NA | TRBV2 | NA
CASSFRLTGQYF | TGTGCCAGCAGTTTTCGGTTAACAGGGCAGTACTTC | TRBJ2-7 | NA | TRBV12-3/TRBV12-4 | once
CASSPIAGGADTQYF | TGTGCCAGCAGCCCCATAGCGGGGGGCGCAGATACGCAGTATTTT | TRBJ2-3 | TRBD2 | TRBV5-6 | NA
CASGLVLGDTQYF | TGTGCTAGTGGTTTGGTACTGGGAGATACGCAGTATTTT | TRBJ2-3 | NA | TRBV12-5 | NA
CAIENRDSYGYTF | TGTGCCATAGAAAACCGGGACAGCTATGGCTACACCTTC | TRBJ1-2 | TRBD1 | TRBV12-3/TRBV12-4 | NA
CASSVLAGVGTGELFF | TGTGCCAGCAGCGTGCTAGCGGGAGTAGGGACCGGGGAGCTGTTTTTT | TRBJ2-2 | TRBD2 | TRBV7-9 | NA
CASTLGGGWTEDGYTF | TGCGCCAGCACCCTTGGGGGAGGTTGGACAGAAGATGGCTACACCTTC | TRBJ1-2 | NA | TRBV5-1 | NA
CASSHLLAGVSYEQYF | TGCGCCAGCAGCCATCTACTAGCGGGAGTCTCCTACGAGCAGTACTTC | TRBJ2-7 | TRBD2 | TRBV4-1 | once
CASRDRPNEQFF | TGTGCCAGCAGGGACAGACCGAATGAGCAGTTCTTC | TRBJ2-1 | NA | TRBV6-5 | NA
CASSPTTGQPMADTIYF | TGTGCCAGCAGCCCTACTACCGGACAGCCCATGGCAGACACCATATATTTT | TRBJ1-3 | NA | TRBV6-2/TRBV6-3 | NA
CASSYRTTGTGSGIFGEQFF | TGTGCCAGCAGTTACCGTACGACCGGGACAGGGTCGGGAATTTTTGGGGAGCAGTTCTTC | TRBJ2-1 | TRBD1 | TRBV6-2/TRBV6-3 | few
CASSHSRGRYEQYF | TGTGCCAGCTCGCATAGCAGGGGACGCTACGAGCAGTACTTC | TRBJ2-7 | NA | TRBV7-2 | NA
CASSRGAADEAFF | TGTGCCAGCAGCCGGGGGGCCGCAGACGAAGCTTTCTTT | TRBJ1-1 | NA | TRBV14 | NA
CATSDRRDYNEQFF | TGTGCCACCAGTGATCGTCGGGATTACAATGAGCAGTTCTTC | TRBJ2-1 | NA | TRBV24-1 | NA
CASGGGSGNIQYF | TGTGCCAGCGGTGGGGGCTCGGGGAACATTCAGTACTTC | TRBJ2-4 | NA | TRBV9 | NA
CASSGQHSYSYNEQFF | TGTGCCAGCAGTGGACAGCATTCCTACTCCTACAATGAGCAGTTCTTC | TRBJ2-1 | NA | TRBV6-1 | few
CASSSLWVAGAQETQYF | TGCGCCAGCAGCTCCCTCTGGGTAGCGGGGGCTCAAGAGACCCAGTACTTC | TRBJ2-5 | TRBD2 | TRBV5-1 | once
CASSLGGVNTEAFF | TGTGCCAGCAGCTTGGGGGGGGTGAACACTGAAGCTTTCTTT | TRBJ1-1 | NA | TRBV5-8 | NA
CASSHQQGRGTEAFF | TGTGCCAGCAGCCACCAACAGGGGCGCGGCACTGAAGCTTTCTTT | TRBJ1-1 | TRBD1 | TRBV3-1/TRBV3-2 | NA
CASSFLGTFGYEQYF | TGTGCCAGCAGTTTTCTAGGGACCTTTGGTTACGAGCAGTACTTC | TRBJ2-7 | NA | TRBV28 | NA
CASSEYWGPDNSPLHF | TGTGCCAGCAGTGAATATTGGGGGCCGGATAATTCACCCCTCCACTTT | TRBJ1-6 | NA | TRBV25-1 | NA
CASSTPRTGRTYEQYF | TGCGCCAGCAGCACACCCAGGACGGGGAGGACCTACGAGCAGTACTTC | TRBJ2-7 | NA | TRBV5-1 | NA
CATSDRGTGNEQFF | TGTGCCACCAGTGATAGAGGGACAGGCAATGAGCAGTTCTTC | TRBJ2-1 | TRBD1 | TRBV24-1 | NA
CASSLAGGSRISPLHF | TGTGCCAGCAGCTTGGCCGGAGGCAGCCGGATATCACCCCTCCACTTT | TRBJ1-6 | NA | TRBV5-4 | NA
CASSQGQGSGANVLTF | TGCGCCAGCAGCCAAGGACAGGGCTCTGGGGCCAACGTCCTGACTTTC | TRBJ2-6 | TRBD1 | TRBV4-3 | NA
CASSILGTQGQETQYF | TGTGCCAGTAGTATATTGGGCACGCAGGGGCAAGAGACCCAGTACTTC | TRBJ2-5 | NA | TRBV19 | NA
CASRAGGSYEQYF | TGCGCCAGCCGCGCAGGGGGCTCCTACGAGCAGTACTTC | TRBJ2-7 | TRBD1 | TRBV5-1 | once
CASSLWQAYEQYF | TGTGCCAGCAGCTTATGGCAAGCCTACGAGCAGTACTTC | TRBJ2-7 | NA | TRBV7-6 | NA
CASSSGTGATDTQYF | TGTGCCAGCAGCTCCGGGACAGGGGCCACAGATACGCAGTATTTT | TRBJ2-3 | TRBD1 | TRBV7-9 | once
CASSQVYAGNTEAFF | TGTGCCAGCAGCCAAGTGTACGCAGGGAACACTGAAGCTTTCTTT | TRBJ1-1 | NA | TRBV3-1/TRBV3-2 | NA
CASSLSEGAVTNEQYF | TGTGCCAGCAGCTTATCTGAGGGTGCGGTAACTAACGAGCAGTACTTC | TRBJ2-7 | NA | TRBV7-2 | NA
CASGLAGANVLTF | TGTGCCAGCGGTCTAGCTGGGGCCAACGTCCTGACTTTC | TRBJ2-6 | NA | TRBV3-1/TRBV3-2 | NA
CAWDGIGGNTIYF | TGTGCCTGGGACGGGATCGGAGGAAACACCATATATTTT | TRBJ1-3 | NA | TRBV30 | NA
CASARPRETEAFF | TGTGCCAGTGCTCGACCAAGAGAGACCGAAGCTTTCTTT | TRBJ1-1 | NA | TRBV19 | few
CASSSRAATSVDEQYF | TGTGCCAGTAGCTCGAGAGCCGCAACCTCGGTCGACGAGCAGTACTTC | TRBJ2-7 | NA | TRBV19 | NA
CASSVTGEDGYTF | TGCGCCAGCAGCGTCACAGGGGAGGATGGCTACACCTTC | TRBJ1-2 | TRBD1 | TRBV5-1 | NA
CAISEIEANTEAFF | TGTGCCATCAGTGAGATCGAGGCGAACACTGAAGCTTTCTTT | TRBJ1-1 | NA | TRBV10-3 | NA
CAIRINSENTEAFF | TGTGCCATCAGGATTAATAGTGAGAACACTGAAGCTTTCTTT | TRBJ1-1 | NA | TRBV10-3 | once
CASSPEGFSNQPQHF | TGCGCCAGCAGCCCTGAAGGGTTTAGCAATCAGCCCCAGCATTTT | TRBJ1-5 | NA | TRBV5-1 | once
CASRLVENTEAFF | TGTGCCAGTAGACTAGTAGAGAACACTGAAGCTTTCTTT | TRBJ1-1 | NA | TRBV19 | NA
CASSLRGAKNTEAFF | TGTGCCAGCAGCTTGAGGGGGGCAAAAAACACTGAAGCTTTCTTT | TRBJ1-1 | NA | TRBV6-5 | NA
CASSLAGPGTGSRAETQYF | TGTGCCAGCAGCTTAGCGGGTCCCGGGACAGGGTCTCGAGCGGAGACCCAGTACTTC | TRBJ2-5 | TRBD1 | TRBV7-9 | NA
CASSQGRGNQPQHF | TGTGCCAGCAGCCAGGGTCGGGGCAATCAGCCCCAGCATTTT | TRBJ1-5 | NA | TRBV3-1/TRBV3-2 | many
CASSRTSGRARQETQYF | TGTGCCAGCAGTCGGACTAGCGGGAGGGCCAGGCAAGAGACCCAGTACTTC | TRBJ2-5 | TRBD2 | TRBV6-2/TRBV6-3 | once
CASSPRIAGGLYNEQFF | TGTGCCAGCAGCCCTCGAATAGCGGGGGGTTTGTACAATGAGCAGTTCTTC | TRBJ2-1 | TRBD2 | TRBV3-1/TRBV3-2 | NA
CASSVIGGTDTGELFF | TGTGCCAGCAGCGTTATAGGGGGAACGGACACCGGGGAGCTGTTTTTT | TRBJ2-2 | NA | TRBV9 | NA
CASSGLGVPRSGEQYF | TGTGCCAGCAGCGGCCTTGGGGTTCCTAGGTCCGGCGAGCAGTACTTC | TRBJ2-7 | NA | TRBV7-2 | NA
CASSLSPSLRGTYNEQFF | TGTGCCAGCAGCTTAAGCCCATCCCTCCGGGGGACCTACAATGAGCAGTTCTTC | TRBJ2-1 | NA | TRBV7-3 | NA
CASSLTGNTIYF | TGCGCCAGCAGCTTAACGGGAAACACCATATATTTT | TRBJ1-3 | NA | TRBV5-1 | NA
CASSQAQQLSEAFF | TGTGCCAGCAGCCAAGCCCAACAGCTATCCGAAGCTTTCTTT | TRBJ1-1 | NA | TRBV14 | NA
CASSLEGGWTSIGDEQFF | TGCGCCAGCAGCTTGGAAGGGGGTTGGACTAGCATTGGCGATGAGCAGTTCTTC | TRBJ2-1 | TRBD2 | TRBV5-1 | NA